The 22 T cell receptor beta chains reported below all come from one sample, sequenced in a study of regulatory T cells in long-lasting Graves disease. Relying on iRepertoire HTBI primers and Arm-PCR of CDR3 regions, the team built TCR beta libraries. TCRdb analysed the multiplex PCR reads with MiXCR anew, one entry per CDR3 protein. The sample shows around 250,000 distinct CDR3 sequences, 15% to 20% of them seen only once. Time point indicated: newly diagnosed GD, antithyroid drugs for less than 3 months. Generation of the TCR library employed RNA extracted from PBMCs. The sequences come from peripheral blood mononuclear cells (PBMCs), collected at new diagnosis, from a patient treated with antithyroid drugs. The receptors come from a female donor with Graves disease.

In its sample, this clonotype was seen many times. A much larger clone sits a single nucleotide away, making a read error possible. The chain carries TRBV12-3 or TRBV12-4 and TRBJ2-7; D call uncertain. This CDR3 has 11 amino acids. The ends were cut back, 3 bases at V and 2 bases at J, with 2 bases in the middle. CDR3 sequence (DNA): TGTGCCAGCAGTTTCACCTACGAGCAGTACTTC. As protein: CASSFTYEQYF.

This clonotype was observed a few times. The chain is built from TRBV20-1 and TRBJ2-1; 7 nucleotides match TRBD2. V shed 3 bases and J 10 bases; nucleotides not matched to a gene: 12. This CDR3 has 14 residues. Germline CDR1 is DFQATT and CDR2 is SNEGSKA (reference sequence). The CDR3 DNA sequence: TGCAGTGCTAGTGTAGCGGGCGGGTCGTCGGAGCAGTTCTTC. It is translated as CSASVAGGSSEQFF.

There are a few counts of this clonotype. V and J are TRBV20-1 and TRBJ1-2; maybe TRBD1 (5 bases). The CDR3 contains 21 residues. Trimming took off 2 bases at V and 4 bases at J, with 35 bases between the two ends. Germline CDR1 DFQATT, CDR2 SNEGSKA (reference sequence). As DNA, the CDR3 is TGCAGTGCTAGACTTTTAAGACAGAGCATAATTCTCCACTTAAAAACCTATGGCTACACCTTC. Translating gives CSARLLRQSIILHLKTYGYTF.

This clonotype was seen ten or more times. The chain combines TRBV30 with TRBJ1-5; 8 bases match TRBD1. CDR3 length equals 14 residues. Germline assignment: CDR1 GTSNPN and CDR2 SVGIG (reference sequence). V dropped 5 bases and J dropped 4; count of bases not matched to a gene: 7. The CDR3 DNA reads TGTGCCTGGGACCGTGGACAGGGAAATCAGCCCCAGCATTTT. It encodes CAWDRGQGNQPQHF.

This sequence joins TRBV5-4 and TRBJ1-6; possible D gene TRBD1, 5 bases. The CDR3 covers 17 residues. Germline lookup yields CDR1 SGHNT and CDR2 YYREEE (reference sequence). V lost 4 bases to trimming and J lost 7 bases, with 21 bases between them. This chain's CDR3 is CASSRRVIPEGNSPLHF. DNA for the CDR3: TGTGCCAGCAGCCGACGTGTAATCCCGGAGGGGAATTCACCCCTCCACTTT. Supplemented by reference TRBV5-4 and TRBJ1-6, the full variable domain reads ETGVTQSPTHLIKTRGQQVTLRCSSQSGHNTVSWYQQALGQGPQFIFQYYREEENGRGNFPPRFSGLQFPNYSSELNVNALELDDSALYLCASSRRVIPEGNSPLHFGNGTRLTVT.

The chain links TRBV3-1 to TRBJ2-7; no reliable D call. CDR1 is LGHDT and CDR2 is YNNKEL in the germline V gene (reference sequence). The CDR3 spans 13 residues. V gave up 4 bases and J gave up 4 bases, with 11 bases separating them. CDR3 region: CASSPPLVYEQYF. CDR3 nucleotides: TGTGCCAGCAGCCCTCCCTTGGTATACGAGCAGTACTTC.

As regards this clonotype: This may be a read error: a much more frequent sequence differs by one nucleotide. The chain recombines TRBV6-1 with TRBJ2-3; D might be TRBD1 or TRBD2, each matching 5 bases. V lost 6 bases and J 2 bases, leaving 9 bases between the germline ends. CDR3 size: 13 residues. Per germline, CDR1 MNHNS and CDR2 SASEGT. The CDR3 nucleotides read TGTGCCAGCAGGTGGGACGACACAGATACGCAGTATTTT. The encoded protein is CASRWDDTDTQYF.

This clonotype was counted at least ten times. The chain combines TRBV20-1 with TRBJ1-5; D gene uncertain. Germline CDR1 reads DFQATT; CDR2 reads SNEGSKA (reference sequence). V lost 0 bases and J lost 3, with 12 bases in between. The CDR3 contains 15 residues. CDR3 in amino acids: CSARDGRDVNQPQHF. CDR3 coding DNA: TGCAGTGCTAGAGATGGTCGGGATGTCAATCAGCCCCAGCATTTT.

This clonotype showed up just a few times. This chain connects TRBV7-9 to TRBJ1-3, with D possibly matching TRBD1 (5 bases). With 5 bases removed from V and 0 bases from J, the gap between germline ends came to 14 bases. The CDR3 has 16 amino acids. CDR1 SEHNR and CDR2 FQNEAQ come from the germline V gene (reference sequence). The CDR3 reads CASSQRGGDSGNTIYF. CDR3 in DNA: TGTGCCAGCAGCCAACGGGGGGGAGACTCTGGAAACACCATATATTTT. Full variable domain (rest looked up from reference TRBV7-9 and TRBJ1-3): DTGVSQNPRHKITKRGQNVTFRCDPISEHNRLYWYRQTLGQGPEFLTYFQNEAQLEKSRLLSDRFSAERPKGSFSTLEIQRTEQGDSAMYLCASSQRGGDSGNTIYFGEGSWLTVV.

This clonotype was seen repeatedly, ten times or more. V and J are TRBV10-3 and TRBJ2-1, with 7 nucleotides matching TRBD2. CDR3 length equals 14 residues. J gave up 0 bases and V 7 bases, and 3 bases lay outside the gene matches. Germline CDR1 reads ENHRY; CDR2 reads SYGVKD. CDR3 amino acids: CAINGGSSYNEQFF. The CDR3 nucleotides read TGTGCCATCAACGGCGGGAGCTCCTACAATGAGCAGTTCTTC.

This clonotype has ten or more counts. The chain recombines TRBV6-5 with TRBJ1-2; weak D call: TRBD1 (6 bases). Germline CDR1 is MNHEY and CDR2 is SVGAGI. Trimming stripped 2 bases from V and 7 bases from J, with 23 bases between. CDR3 length equals 17 residues. The CDR3 sequence is CASSYPSGTTNRGGYTF. In nucleotides, the CDR3 is TGTGCCAGCAGTTACCCCTCCGGGACAACTAATAGGGGTGGCTACACCTTC.

This clonotype was seen a few times. This chain's CDR3 is CASSLGWGDQPQHF. The CDR3 DNA reads TGTGCCAGCAGCTTAGGGTGGGGGGATCAGCCCCAGCATTTT. This chain uses TRBV7-8 with TRBJ1-5; D perhaps matches TRBD1 (5 bases). The V end lost 1 base, the J end lost 5 bases, and 9 bases lay between the germline ends. Germline V gene sequence: CDR1 SGHVS, CDR2 FQNEAQ. The CDR3 runs 14 residues.

V usage is TRBV28 and J usage is TRBJ2-7, with D perhaps TRBD2 (6 bases). V dropped 0 bases and J dropped 0 bases, with 9 bases sitting between them. Germline-derived CDR1 and CDR2 are MDHEN and SYDVKM. The CDR3 totals 15 residues. The CDR3 region has the DNA TGTGCCAGCAGTTTATGGGGGAGGAACTCCTACGAGCAGTACTTC. This translates into CASSLWGRNSYEQYF.

This clonotype was found many times. This sequence joins TRBV10-3 and TRBJ1-1; D unresolved. V lost 1 base and J lost 0, with 3 bases in between. The length of the CDR3 is 13 residues. Germline values: CDR1 ENHRY, CDR2 SYGVKD. CDR3 sequence (DNA): TGTGCCATCAGTGAGTTCTTGAACACTGAAGCTTTCTTT. Its protein is CAISEFLNTEAFF.

This clonotype has at least ten counts. The chain employs TRBV19 and TRBJ2-1; 8 bases line up with TRBD2. Unmatched junction bases numbered 10, after V lost 7 bases and J lost 8 bases. CDR3 length: 14 residues. The germline CDR1 and CDR2 sequences are LNHDA and SQIVND (reference sequence). CDR3 in DNA: TGTGCCAGTAAAATTCGGGAGGGCCGCCATGAGCAGTTCTTC. It specifies CASKIREGRHEQFF. Using reference TRBV19 and TRBJ2-1 for the parts outside the CDR3, the full variable domain is DGGITQSPKYLFRKEGQNVTLSCEQNLNHDAMYWYRQDPGQGLRLIYYSQIVNDFQKGDIAEGYSVSREKKESFPLTVTSAQKNPTAFYLCASKIREGRHEQFFGPGTRLTVL.

This chain connects TRBV7-9 to TRBJ2-7, with D maybe TRBD2 (5 bases). V was pared by 3 bases and J by 4 bases, with 13 bases between. The CDR3 extends over 14 amino acids. Germline V gene data show CDR1 as SEHNR and CDR2 as FQNEAQ (reference sequence). CDR3 amino acids: CASSFREVLYEQYF. In DNA form, the CDR3 reads TGTGCCAGCAGCTTTCGGGAAGTCCTTTACGAGCAGTACTTC.

This clonotype was observed at least ten times. Sequence at one end of the junction differs from germline and may be a read error. The J gene is TRBJ2-7, the V gene TRBV2; D unresolved. This CDR3 spans 11 amino acids. The V gene's germline CDR1 is SNHLY and CDR2 FYNNEI. In nucleotides, the CDR3 is TGTGCCAGCAGTGTCTCACAGCCCAGTAACTTC. Its translation: CASSVSQPSNF.

On this clonotype itself: This may come from a read error, since a much larger clone is one base off. The chain links TRBV11-1 to TRBJ2-1, with D tentatively TRBD2 (6 bases). Germline V gene sequence: CDR1 SGHAT, CDR2 FQDESV (reference sequence). Between the trimmed V and J ends, which lost 3 bases and 2 bases, there was a span of 8 bases. The CDR3 loop spans 14 amino acids. For the CDR3, the DNA is TGTGCCAGCAGCTTGGGGAGGACCTACAATGAGCAGTTCTTC. As protein: CASSLGRTYNEQFF.

This clonotype occurred many times. The CDR3 region is CASSQEGSGGGTDTQYF. The CDR3, as DNA: TGTGCCAGCAGCCAAGAAGGGAGCGGGGGGGGCACAGATACGCAGTATTTT. The chain couples TRBV4-2 to TRBJ2-3; 10 bases are a match to TRBD2. This CDR3 comprises 17 residues. Unmatched junction bases numbered 4, after V lost 0 bases and J lost 1 base. CDR1 is LGHNA and CDR2 is YNFKEQ in the germline V gene.

In this sample, this clonotype turned up many times. The chain recombines TRBV4-1 with TRBJ2-7; 14 nucleotides line up with TRBD2. The V gene's germline CDR1 is MGHRA and CDR2 YSYEKL. The V and J ends lost 4 bases and 5 bases, in that order; junction bases with no gene match: 4. The CDR3 length is 15 residues. CDR3 nucleotides: TGCGCCAGCAGCCCGGGACTAGCGGGAGTAGACGAGCAGTACTTC. It codes for CASSPGLAGVDEQYF.

The sample holds many counts of this clonotype. One end of the junction fails to match germline, which may point to a read error. The chain carries TRBV2 and TRBJ2-1; the D gene is possibly TRBD1 (5 bases). The CDR3 spans 12 residues. The germline V gene has CDR1 SNHLY and CDR2 FYNNEI. CDR3 loop: CASSEGQTEQFF. CDR3 coding DNA: TGTGCCAGCAGCGAAGGACAAACTGAGCAGTTCTTC.

This clonotype was observed many times. This chain uses TRBV10-3 with TRBJ1-1, with D possibly being TRBD1 (5 bases). This CDR3 region has 13 residues. In germline, CDR1 is ENHRY, CDR2 SYGVKD. V gave up 2 bases and J gave up 4 bases, with 8 bases separating them. The CDR3 sequence is CAISEQGSTEAFF. The CDR3 DNA reads as TGTGCCATCAGTGAGCAGGGAAGCACTGAAGCTTTCTTT.